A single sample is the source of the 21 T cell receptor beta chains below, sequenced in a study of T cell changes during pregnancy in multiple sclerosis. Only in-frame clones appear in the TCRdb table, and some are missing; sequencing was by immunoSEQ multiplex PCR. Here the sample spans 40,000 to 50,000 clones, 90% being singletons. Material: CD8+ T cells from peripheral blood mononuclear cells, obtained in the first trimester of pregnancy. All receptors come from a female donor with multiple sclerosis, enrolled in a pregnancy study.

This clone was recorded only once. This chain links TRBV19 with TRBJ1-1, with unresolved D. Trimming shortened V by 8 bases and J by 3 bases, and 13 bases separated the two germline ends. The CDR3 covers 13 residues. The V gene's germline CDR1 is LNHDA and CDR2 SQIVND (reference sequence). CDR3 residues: CASAVGRYTEAFF. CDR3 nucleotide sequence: TGTGCCAGTGCGGTGGGGAGGTACACTGAAGCTTTCTTT. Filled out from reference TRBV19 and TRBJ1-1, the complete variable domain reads DGGITQSPKYLFRKEGQNVTLSCEQNLNHDAMYWYRQDPGQGLRLIYYSQIVNDFQKGDIAEGYSVSREKKESFPLTVTSAQKNPTAFYLCASAVGRYTEAFFGQGTRLTVV.

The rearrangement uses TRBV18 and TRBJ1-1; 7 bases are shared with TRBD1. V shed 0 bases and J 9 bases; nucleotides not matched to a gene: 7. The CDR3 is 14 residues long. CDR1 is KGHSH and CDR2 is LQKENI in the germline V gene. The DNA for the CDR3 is TGTGCCAGCTCACCACCCCAGGGGGTTTGGAAAGCTTTCTTT. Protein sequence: CASSPPQGVWKAFF.

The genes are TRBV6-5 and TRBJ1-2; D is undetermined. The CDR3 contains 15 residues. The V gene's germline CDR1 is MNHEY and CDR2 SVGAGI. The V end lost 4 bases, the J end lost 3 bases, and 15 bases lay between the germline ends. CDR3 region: CASSSDRGWDYGYTF. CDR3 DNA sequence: TGTGCCAGCAGTTCAGACCGAGGGTGGGACTATGGCTACACCTTC.

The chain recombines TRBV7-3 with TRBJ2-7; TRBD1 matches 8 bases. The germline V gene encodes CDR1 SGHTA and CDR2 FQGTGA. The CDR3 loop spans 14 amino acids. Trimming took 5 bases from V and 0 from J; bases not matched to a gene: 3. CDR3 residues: CASSPGTGSYEQYF. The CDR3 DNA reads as TGTGCCAGCAGCCCCGGGACAGGCTCCTACGAGCAGTACTTC.

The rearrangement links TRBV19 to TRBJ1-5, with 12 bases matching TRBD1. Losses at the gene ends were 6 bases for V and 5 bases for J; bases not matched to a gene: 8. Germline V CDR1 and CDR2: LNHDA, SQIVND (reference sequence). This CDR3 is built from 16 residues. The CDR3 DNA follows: TGTGCCAGTAGCGACTTGGGACAGGGGGCTCATCAGCCCCAGCATTTT. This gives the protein CASSDLGQGAHQPQHF.

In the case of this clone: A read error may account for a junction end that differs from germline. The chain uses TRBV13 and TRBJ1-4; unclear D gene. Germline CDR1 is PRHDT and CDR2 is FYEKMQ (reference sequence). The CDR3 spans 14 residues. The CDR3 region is CASSLGLTSEKLFF. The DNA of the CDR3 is TGTGCCAGCAGCTTAGGACTGACTAGTGAAAAACTGTTTTTT. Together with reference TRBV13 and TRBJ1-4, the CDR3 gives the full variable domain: AAGVIQSPRHLIKEKRETATLKCYPIPRHDTVYWYQQGPGQDPQFLISFYEKMQSDKGSIPDRFSAQQFSDYHSELNMSSLELGDSALYFCASSLGLTSEKLFFGSGTQLSVL.

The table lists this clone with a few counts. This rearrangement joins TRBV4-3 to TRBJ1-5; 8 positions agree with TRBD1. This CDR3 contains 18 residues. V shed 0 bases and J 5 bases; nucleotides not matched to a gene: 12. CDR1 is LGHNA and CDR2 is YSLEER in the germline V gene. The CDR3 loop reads CASSQDPGVGQGHQPQHF. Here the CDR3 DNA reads TGCGCCAGCAGCCAAGATCCGGGGGTTGGACAGGGACATCAGCCCCAGCATTTT.

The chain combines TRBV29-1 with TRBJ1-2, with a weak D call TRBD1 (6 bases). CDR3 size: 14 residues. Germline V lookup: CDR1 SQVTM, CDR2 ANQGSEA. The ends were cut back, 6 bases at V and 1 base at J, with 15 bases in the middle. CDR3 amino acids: CSVVGTPHNYGYTF. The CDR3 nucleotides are TGCAGCGTCGTTGGGACACCTCATAACTATGGCTACACCTTC.

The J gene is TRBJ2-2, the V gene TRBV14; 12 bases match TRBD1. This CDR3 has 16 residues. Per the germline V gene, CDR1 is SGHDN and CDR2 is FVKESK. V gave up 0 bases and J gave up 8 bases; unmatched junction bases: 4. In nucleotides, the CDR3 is TGTGCCAGCAGCCAAGAGGGACAGGGGGCGACAGGGGAGCTGTTTTTT. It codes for CASSQEGQGATGELFF.

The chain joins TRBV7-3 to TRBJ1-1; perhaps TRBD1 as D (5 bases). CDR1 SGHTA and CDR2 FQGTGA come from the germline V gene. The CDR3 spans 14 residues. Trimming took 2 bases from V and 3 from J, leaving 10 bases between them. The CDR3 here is CASSLAGPYTEAFF. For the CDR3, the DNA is TGTGCCAGCAGCTTAGCGGGACCTTACACTGAAGCTTTCTTT.

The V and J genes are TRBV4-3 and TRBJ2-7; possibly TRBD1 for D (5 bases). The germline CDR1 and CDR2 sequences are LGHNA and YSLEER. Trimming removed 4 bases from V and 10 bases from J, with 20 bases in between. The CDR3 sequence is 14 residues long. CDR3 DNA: TGCGCCAGCAGCCCCGGCAGGGCCCAGGTTGCACAGTACTTC. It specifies CASSPGRAQVAQYF.

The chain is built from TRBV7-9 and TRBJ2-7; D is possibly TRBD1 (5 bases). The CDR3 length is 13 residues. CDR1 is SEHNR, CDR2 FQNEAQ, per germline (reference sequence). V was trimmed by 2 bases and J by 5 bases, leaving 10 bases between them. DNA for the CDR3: TGTGCCAGCAGCTTAAGCCAGGGCCACGAGCAGTACTTC. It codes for CASSLSQGHEQYF.

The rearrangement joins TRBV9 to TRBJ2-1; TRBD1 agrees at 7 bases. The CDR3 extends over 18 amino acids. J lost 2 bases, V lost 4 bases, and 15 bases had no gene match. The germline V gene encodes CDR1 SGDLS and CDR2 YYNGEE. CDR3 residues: CASSPRQGAFGPYNEQFF. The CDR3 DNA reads TGTGCCAGCAGCCCCCGACAGGGCGCTTTTGGTCCCTACAATGAGCAGTTCTTC.

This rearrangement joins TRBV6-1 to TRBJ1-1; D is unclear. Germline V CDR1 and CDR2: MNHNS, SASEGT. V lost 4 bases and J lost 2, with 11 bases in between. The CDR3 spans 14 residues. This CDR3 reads CASSGLQANTEAFF. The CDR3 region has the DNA TGTGCCAGCAGTGGTCTGCAGGCTAACACTGAAGCTTTCTTT.

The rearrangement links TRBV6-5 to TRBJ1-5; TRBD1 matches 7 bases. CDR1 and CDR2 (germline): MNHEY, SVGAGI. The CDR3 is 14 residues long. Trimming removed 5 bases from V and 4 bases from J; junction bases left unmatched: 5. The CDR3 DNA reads TGTGCCAGCAGTAACGAGGGGGCTAATCAGCCCCAGCATTTT. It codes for CASSNEGANQPQHF.

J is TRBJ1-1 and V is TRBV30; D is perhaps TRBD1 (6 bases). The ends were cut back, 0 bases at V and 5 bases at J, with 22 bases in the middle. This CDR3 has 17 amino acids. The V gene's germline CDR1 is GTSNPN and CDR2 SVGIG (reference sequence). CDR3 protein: CAWSVYIPRGRGTEAFF. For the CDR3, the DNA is TGTGCCTGGAGTGTTTATATCCCGAGAGGGAGGGGGACTGAAGCTTTCTTT.

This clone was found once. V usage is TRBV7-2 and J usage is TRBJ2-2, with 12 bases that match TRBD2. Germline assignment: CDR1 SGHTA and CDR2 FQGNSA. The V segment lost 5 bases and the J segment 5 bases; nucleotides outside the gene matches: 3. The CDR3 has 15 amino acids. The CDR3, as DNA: TGTGCCAGCAGCCCGACTAGCGGGAGAACCGGGGAGCTGTTTTTT. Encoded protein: CASSPTSGRTGELFF.

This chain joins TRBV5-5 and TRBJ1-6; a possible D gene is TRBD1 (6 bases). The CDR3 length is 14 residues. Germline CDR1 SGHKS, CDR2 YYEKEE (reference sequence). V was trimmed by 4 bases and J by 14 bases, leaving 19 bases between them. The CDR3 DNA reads TGTGCCAGCAGCCTAGGGCAGGGGTCCCGGGCCCTCCACTTT. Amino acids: CASSLGQGSRALHF.

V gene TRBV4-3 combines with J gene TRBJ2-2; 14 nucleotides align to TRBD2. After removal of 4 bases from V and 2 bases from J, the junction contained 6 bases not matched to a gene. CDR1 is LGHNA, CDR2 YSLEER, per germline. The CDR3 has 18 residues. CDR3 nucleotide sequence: TGCGCCAGCAGCCCATGGACTAGCGGGGGGATCAACACCGGGGAGCTGTTTTTT. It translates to CASSPWTSGGINTGELFF.

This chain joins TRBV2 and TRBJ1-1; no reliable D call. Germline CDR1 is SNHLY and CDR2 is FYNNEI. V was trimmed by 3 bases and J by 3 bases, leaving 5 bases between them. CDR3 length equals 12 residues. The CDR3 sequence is CASSERDTEAFF. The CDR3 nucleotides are TGTGCCAGCAGTGAGAGGGACACTGAAGCTTTCTTT.

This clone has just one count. CDR3 in amino acids: CASSPRGGSPFTDTQYF. As DNA, the CDR3 is TGTGCCAGCAGCCCGAGGGGGGGGAGTCCCTTCACAGATACGCAGTATTTT. The V and J genes are TRBV5-6 and TRBJ2-3; TRBD2 is a possible D gene (7 bases). Trimming took 4 bases from V and 2 from J, leaving 20 bases between them. The CDR3 runs to 17 residues. Per the germline V gene, CDR1 is SGHDT and CDR2 is YYEEEE.